The 13 T cell receptor beta chains in this list originate from one sample, sequenced in a study of glioma-infiltrating T cells. Amplification of TCR alpha and beta CDR3 regions from RNA used iRepertoire nested multiplex PCR. TCRdb re-analysed the multiplex PCR reads in MiXCR, keeping a single row per CDR3 protein. The sample has about 400,000 distinct CDR3 sequences; roughly two fifths are singletons. The sequenced material came from glioma tissue, nonneoplastic brain tissue, or PBMCs (not recorded which). The receptors come from a human donor with low-grade glioma or glioblastoma, undergoing nonglioma brain surgery, or in good health (not recorded which).

The table lists this clonotype with a few counts. The rearrangement uses TRBV7-9 and TRBJ1-4; D remains unclear. The V end lost 1 base, the J end lost 6 bases, and 3 bases lay between the germline ends. The V gene's germline CDR1 is SEHNR and CDR2 FQNEAQ (reference sequence). The CDR3 length is 12 residues. Here the CDR3 reads CASSLDYEKLFF. The CDR3 bases are TGTGCCAGCAGCTTAGATTATGAAAAACTGTTTTTT.

The V gene is TRBV29-1, the J gene TRBJ2-1, with a possible D match to TRBD1 (6 bases). CDR3 length equals 13 residues. Germline CDR1 SQVTM, CDR2 ANQGSEA. Trimming removed 7 bases at V and 1 base at J, with 11 bases between. The CDR3 DNA reads as TGCAGCGCCGACGGACAGTCCTACAATGAGCAGTTCTTC. Its protein is CSADGQSYNEQFF.

This chain joins TRBV2 and TRBJ1-4; TRBD1 is a possible D gene (5 bases). Germline CDR1 SNHLY, CDR2 FYNNEI. The CDR3 has 14 amino acids. The V end lost 6 bases, the J end lost 0 bases, and 8 bases lay between the germline ends. CDR3 region: CASRVQATNEKLFF. The CDR3 DNA sequence: TGTGCCAGCAGGGTACAGGCAACTAATGAAAAACTGTTTTTT.

This clonotype has only a few counts. The V gene is TRBV11-1, the J gene TRBJ2-5; TRBD2 matches 10 bases. The CDR3 spans 15 residues. Trimming at V came to 1 base and at J to 4 bases, leaving 3 bases not matched to a gene. Germline-derived CDR1 and CDR2 are SGHAT and FQDESV (reference sequence). CDR3 residues: CASSLGTSGGETQYF. CDR3 nucleotide sequence: TGTGCCAGCAGCTTAGGGACTAGCGGAGGAGAGACCCAGTACTTC.

This clonotype was observed at least ten times. CDR3 DNA sequence: TGTGCCAGCAGTTACAGCAGTTTCAATCAGCCCCAGCATTTT. It codes for CASSYSSFNQPQHF. The gene calls are TRBV6-2 or TRBV6-3 and TRBJ1-5; the D is unclear. This CDR3 has 14 amino acids. Trimming cost V 2 bases and J 3 bases, with 8 bases left between them. In germline, CDR1 is MNHEY, CDR2 SVGEGT.

This clonotype has only a few counts. The chain couples TRBV6-5 to TRBJ2-1; TRBD2 is a possible D gene (6 bases). The CDR3 contains 15 residues. Per the germline V gene, CDR1 is MNHEY and CDR2 is SVGAGI. V lost 0 bases and J 7 bases, leaving 13 bases between the germline ends. This chain's CDR3 is CASSYSEVSGNEQFF. The CDR3 nucleotides are TGTGCCAGCAGTTACTCGGAGGTTAGCGGAAATGAGCAGTTCTTC.

V gene TRBV5-4 combines with J gene TRBJ2-1; D remains unclear. CDR3 length: 17 residues. With 4 bases removed from V and 2 bases from J, the gap between germline ends came to 19 bases. Per the germline V gene, CDR1 is SGHNT and CDR2 is YYREEE (reference sequence). The CDR3: CASSQEGGPGTYNEQFF. In nucleotides, the CDR3 is TGTGCCAGCAGCCAGGAAGGCGGTCCTGGTACCTACAATGAGCAGTTCTTC.

This clonotype turned up a few times. This chain joins TRBV28 and TRBJ2-1, with a possible D match to TRBD2 (6 bases). V lost 6 bases and J lost 8, with 26 bases in between. The CDR3 spans 17 residues. In germline, CDR1 is MDHEN, CDR2 SYDVKM. The CDR3 loop reads CASSPRRGSPRNDEQFF. Written as DNA, the CDR3 is TGTGCCAGCAGCCCCCGGAGGGGTTCCCCGAGAAATGATGAGCAGTTCTTC.

This clonotype was found many times. This chain connects TRBV28 to TRBJ1-5, with D possibly matching TRBD1 (5 bases). The ends were cut back, 5 bases at V and 0 bases at J, with 11 bases in the middle. This CDR3 contains 15 residues. From germline, CDR1 is MDHEN and CDR2 SYDVKM. The CDR3 is CASSPLGLSNQPQHF. CDR3 in DNA: TGTGCCAGCAGTCCCCTGGGACTTAGCAATCAGCCCCAGCATTTT.

CDR3 DNA: TGTGCCAGCAGTCACGGGACTCCTGCCGTCTGGGAGCAGTACTTC. Its translation: CASSHGTPAVWEQYF. The rearrangement uses TRBV27 and TRBJ2-7; D perhaps matches TRBD2 (6 bases). The CDR3 consists of 15 residues. Deletions cut 5 bases from V and 7 bases from J, with 21 bases between. Germline-derived CDR1 and CDR2 are MNHEY and SMNVEV (reference sequence).

This clonotype has a count of ten or more. The rearrangement joins TRBV6-1 to TRBJ1-2; D is unresolved. With 3 bases removed from V and 8 bases from J, the gap between germline ends came to 7 bases. The CDR3 sequence is 11 residues long. Germline values: CDR1 MNHNS, CDR2 SASEGT. CDR3 protein: CASSEGSGYTF. CDR3 DNA sequence: TGTGCCAGCAGTGAGGGTAGCGGCTACACCTTC.

This chain uses TRBV20-1 with TRBJ1-1; a weak D match, TRBD1 (5 bases). CDR1 DFQATT and CDR2 SNEGSKA come from the germline V gene (reference sequence). This CDR3 spans 15 amino acids. Trimming cost V 0 bases and J 0 bases, with 11 bases left between them. In nucleotides, the CDR3 is TGCAGTGCTAGAGATCCATCAGGGATGAACACTGAAGCTTTCTTT. Translating it yields CSARDPSGMNTEAFF.

V usage is TRBV7-9 and J usage is TRBJ1-1, with D possibly TRBD1 on 6 matching bases. CDR1 and CDR2 (germline): SEHNR, FQNEAQ (reference sequence). V lost 6 bases and J 1 base, leaving 15 bases between the germline ends. The CDR3 extends over 15 amino acids. This CDR3 is CASSRDKGWNTEAFF. The CDR3 nucleotides are TGTGCCAGCAGTAGGGACAAGGGATGGAACACTGAAGCTTTCTTT.